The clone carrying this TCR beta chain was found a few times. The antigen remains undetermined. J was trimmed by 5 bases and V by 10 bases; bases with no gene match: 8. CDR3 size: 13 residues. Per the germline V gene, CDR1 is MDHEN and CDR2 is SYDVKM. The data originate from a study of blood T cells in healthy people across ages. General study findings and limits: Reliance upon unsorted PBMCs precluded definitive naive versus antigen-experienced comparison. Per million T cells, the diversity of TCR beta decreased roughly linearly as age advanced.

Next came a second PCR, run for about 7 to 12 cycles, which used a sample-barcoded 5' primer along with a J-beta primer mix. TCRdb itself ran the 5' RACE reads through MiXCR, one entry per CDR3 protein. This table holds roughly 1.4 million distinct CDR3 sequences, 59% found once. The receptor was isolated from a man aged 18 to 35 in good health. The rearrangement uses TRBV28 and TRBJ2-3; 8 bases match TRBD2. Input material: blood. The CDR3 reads CATILAEGDTQYF. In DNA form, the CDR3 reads TGTGCCACCATACTAGCGGAGGGAGATACGCAGTATTTT. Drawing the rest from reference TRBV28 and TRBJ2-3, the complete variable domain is DVKVTQSSRYLVKRTGEKVFLECVQDMDHENMFWYRQDPGLGLRLIYFSYDVKMKEKGDIPEGYSVSREKKERFSLILESASTNQTSMYLCATILAEGDTQYFGPGTRLTVL.